What follows are 10 T cell receptor beta chains derived from one specimen sequenced in a study of blood T cell repertoires in COVID-19 (dated by TCRdb to 2020 to 2021). The method was the immunoSEQ multiplex PCR assay. The clones in this table, taken by TCRdb from immuneACCESS, are in-frame only. Not every clone is retained; where verified, under half of the shortfall comes from an unresolved V gene, and the cause of the rest is unknown. Within this sample are over 200,000 clones, with over 85% of them counted one time only. Clones ranked in the top ten supply 3.5% to 4.5% of the sample. Sequenced material: PBMCs or T cells enriched from blood (not recorded which). These TCRs come from a woman younger than 45 with acute COVID-19.

The gene calls are TRBV5-4 and TRBJ1-5, with D perhaps TRBD1 (6 bases). The CDR3 runs to 15 residues. V dropped 4 bases and J dropped 0 bases, with 11 bases sitting between them. Germline CDR1 is SGHNT and CDR2 is YYREEE (reference sequence). The CDR3 reads CASSPRTVSNQPQHF. The CDR3 bases are TGTGCCAGCAGCCCCCGGACAGTTAGCAATCAGCCCCAGCATTTT.

V and J are TRBV6-2 or TRBV6-3 and TRBJ1-1, with D unclear. Trimming left V 3 bases short and J 1 base short, with 12 bases between. The germline V gene encodes CDR1 MNHEY and CDR2 SVGEGT. The CDR3 runs 15 residues. CDR3 bases: TGTGCCAGCAGTTATCAGGCAGTCCCGAACACTGAAGCTTTCTTT. Translation: CASSYQAVPNTEAFF.

The J gene is TRBJ2-2, the V gene TRBV7-3, with TRBD1 as a possible D gene (5 bases). Germline CDR1 is SGHTA and CDR2 is FQGTGA. CDR3 length: 12 residues. V was shortened by 6 bases and J by 5 bases, with 7 bases between the two germline ends. CDR3 sequence: CASRGVTGELFF. The CDR3 region has the DNA TGTGCCAGCAGAGGGGTAACCGGGGAGCTGTTTTTT.

The J gene is TRBJ1-2, the V gene TRBV18; 10 bases are a match to TRBD1. V lost 5 bases, J lost 5 bases, and 5 bases stayed unmatched. The length of the CDR3 is 14 residues. CDR1 and CDR2 from the germline V gene are KGHSH and LQKENI. Here the CDR3 DNA reads TGTGCCAGCTCAACCGGGACAGGGGTTTATGGCTACACCTTC. Translating gives CASSTGTGVYGYTF.

The chain links TRBV19 to TRBJ2-5, with TRBD1 identical over 8 bases. The J segment lost 0 bases and the V segment lost 1 base, leaving 7 bases of the junction unmatched. This CDR3 spans 17 amino acids. CDR1 and CDR2 from the germline V gene are LNHDA and SQIVND (reference sequence). CDR3 residues: CASSIGHTGGYQETQYF. The CDR3, as DNA: TGTGCCAGTAGTATAGGGCATACAGGGGGATACCAAGAGACCCAGTACTTC.

The V call is TRBV28, the J call TRBJ1-5; 10 bases agree with TRBD1. This CDR3 is built from 15 residues. V shed 6 bases, J shed 5 bases, and the junction held 7 bases outside the gene matches. Germline lookup yields CDR1 MDHEN and CDR2 SYDVKM. CDR3 in amino acids: CASSPRTGGDQPQHF. The CDR3 region has the DNA TGTGCCAGCAGCCCAAGGACAGGGGGGGATCAGCCCCAGCATTTT.

The rearrangement links TRBV12-5 to TRBJ1-5; TRBD1 agrees at 7 bases. The CDR3 is made up of 13 amino acids. Per germline, CDR1 LGHNT and CDR2 FRNRAP. V lost 8 bases to trimming and J lost 0 bases; unmatched junction nucleotides: 1. The CDR3 nucleotides read TGTGCTAGTCGGGACAGTAGCAATCAGCCCCAGCATTTT. Translation: CASRDSSNQPQHF.

The chain joins TRBV4-1 to TRBJ1-4; TRBD1 agrees at 7 bases. Germline CDR1 reads MGHRA; CDR2 reads YSYEKL. The CDR3 extends over 12 amino acids. The J segment lost 5 bases and the V segment lost 10 bases, leaving 4 bases of the junction unmatched. The CDR3 bases are TGCGCCACCAAACAGGGGAATGAAAAACTGTTTTTT. This translates into CATKQGNEKLFF.

This clone was observed once. This chain links TRBV10-3 with TRBJ1-2; D gene ambiguous. This CDR3 is 15 amino acids long. From germline, CDR1 is ENHRY and CDR2 SYGVKD. The V and J ends lost 3 bases and 8 bases respectively, with 19 bases between them. The CDR3 region has the DNA TGTGCCATCAGTGATAACCGGGAGAATGGCAACGGCTACACCTTC. It yields the protein CAISDNRENGNGYTF.

The chain is built from TRBV19 and TRBJ1-2; weak D call: TRBD1 (5 bases). The CDR3 is made up of 15 amino acids. CDR1 and CDR2 from the germline V gene are LNHDA and SQIVND (reference sequence). V lost 5 bases to trimming and J lost 3 bases, with 16 bases between them. In nucleotides, the CDR3 is TGTGCCAGTAGTCCCGGGAGGGGCCCCTACTATGGCTACACCTTC. It yields the protein CASSPGRGPYYGYTF.